This TCR beta chain appears in the sequencing data of a study of T cells in Graves' hyperthyroidism and ophthalmopathy. The CDR3 regions of TCR beta were amplified from RNA transcripts. First-round RT-PCR of the TCR CDR3 relied on the HTBI primer set. Via MiXCR, TCRdb re-called the multiplex PCR reads, giving one row per CDR3 protein. The table lists 450,000 to 700,000 distinct CDR3 sequences, around 46% of them singletons. The sequencing sample was made of peripheral blood or thyroid tissue (not recorded which). The clonotype was recovered from an adult woman with Graves' disease, either hyperthyroidism or ophthalmopathy (not recorded which).

As DNA, the CDR3 is TGTGCCAGCAGCTTAGTTCCGGGGGCGGGCCATGGCTACACCTTC. Residues: CASSLVPGAGHGYTF. The chain uses TRBV7-9 and TRBJ1-2; D perhaps matches TRBD1 (6 bases). In germline, CDR1 is SEHNR, CDR2 FQNEAQ (reference sequence). Trimming took 1 base from V and 6 from J, leaving 15 bases between them. This CDR3 comprises 15 residues.